This TCR beta chain was identified in a study of blood T cell repertoires in COVID-19. The overall study: COVID-19 samples from acute and convalescent phases originated in the United States, Italy and Spain.

This CDR3 has 15 amino acids. Germline assignment: CDR1 SQVTM and CDR2 ANQGSEA. Trimming cost V 1 base and J 0 bases; bases outside gene matches: 4. In the original processing: By means of reference gene primer amplification, nucleated cell counts were estimated. The method was immunoSEQ multiplex PCR; TCRdb's version includes in-frame clones alone and lacks a portion of them. The V and J calls and the clone size are those of that table, but D and trimming were determined from the DNA. The repertoire consists of fewer than 400,000 clones, with roughly 90% occurring once and the leading ten covering roughly 20%.

The source material was PBMCs or T cells enriched from blood (not recorded which). The genes are TRBV29-1 and TRBJ2-7, with 9 bases fitting TRBD1. The receptor's source is a woman in her twenties or thirties who had recovered from COVID-19. As DNA, the CDR3 is TGCAGCGTTGAAGGGGGGACAGGGAGCTCCTACGAGCAGTACTTC. Amino acids: CSVEGGTGSSYEQYF.